This TCR beta chain is from a study of radiotherapy plus CTLA-4 blockade in lung cancer (dated by TCRdb to the late 2010s). Concerning the study at large: Among enrolled patients, about 19% had an objective response and 31% reached disease control. General findings and caveats noted by the study authors: Increased serum interferon-beta after radiation, together with early dynamic changes in blood T cell clones, were reported to be the strongest predictors of response. After treatment with radiotherapy and ipilimumab, TCR clones that originated in tumors expanded in peripheral blood.

To note about this clone: No antigen is known for it. No base quality values were provided; no much bigger clone lies one nucleotide off.

Receptor amplification or capture employed the immunoSEQ multiplex PCR assay. Sourced from immuneACCESS, this table was stored by TCRdb with only in-frame sequences that have V and J called. A share of the clones is absent; for the studies checked, an unresolved V gene accounts for under half, and the remainder has no known explanation. This sample is represented by about 90,000 clones; more than 70% of them were singletons. The ten largest make up over 11% of the sample. Reading from cysteine to phenylalanine, the CDR3 counts 15 amino acids. Solely the CDR3 DNA is kept, with 45 bases framed from the first base. As encoded in the germline V gene, CDR1 is ENHRY while CDR2 is SYGVKD. V gives up 0 bases and J gives up 0 bases, and the segment between their germline ends measures 8 bases. The study tested focal radiation therapy combined with CTLA-4 blockade (ipilimumab) in patients with chemo-refractory metastatic non-small-cell lung cancer.

This sequence was found in a human donor with non-small cell lung cancer that progressed on radiotherapy plus ipilimumab. Rearrangement joined TRBV10-3 to TRBJ1-1, with the D gene not clear enough to name. The starting material was peripheral blood, obtained from a patient treated with radiotherapy plus ipilimumab. The CDR3 region reads CAISESDELNTEAFF. The DNA sequence reads TGTGCCATCAGTGAGTCCGATGAACTGAACACTGAAGCTTTCTTT.